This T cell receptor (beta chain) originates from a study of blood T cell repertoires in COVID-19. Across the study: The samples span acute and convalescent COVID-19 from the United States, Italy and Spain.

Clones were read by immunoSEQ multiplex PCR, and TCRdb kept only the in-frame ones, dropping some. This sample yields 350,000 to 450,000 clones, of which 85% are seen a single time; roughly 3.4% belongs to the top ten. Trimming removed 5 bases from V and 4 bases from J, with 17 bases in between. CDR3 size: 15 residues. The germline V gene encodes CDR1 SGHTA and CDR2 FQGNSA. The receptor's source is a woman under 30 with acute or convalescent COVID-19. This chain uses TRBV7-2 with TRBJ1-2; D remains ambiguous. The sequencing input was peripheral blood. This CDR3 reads CASSPSRGFCYGYTF. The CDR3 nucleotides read TGTGCCAGCAGCCCATCACGGGGATTTTGCTATGGCTACACCTTC. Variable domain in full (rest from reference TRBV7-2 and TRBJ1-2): GAGVSQSPSNKVTEKGKDVELRCDPISGHTALYWYRQSLGQGLEFLIYFQGNSAPDKSGLPSDRFSAERTGGSVSTLTIQRTQQEDSAVYLCASSPSRGFCYGYTFGSGTRLTVV.